The T cell receptor (beta chain) under discussion was sequenced for a study of cytomegalovirus exposure and HLA in healthy donors. General observations from the study: Researchers catalogued 164 TCR beta chains as cytomegalovirus-associated. It has been reported that TCR beta sequences accurately predicted the HLA-A and HLA-B alleles of most subjects. Later examination showed HLA-associated TCR beta chains had greater clonal expansion than equally common others. Apart from CMV serostatus, no immune exposure information was available.

V lost 0 bases, J lost 0 bases, and 19 bases lay in between. This CDR3 is built from 19 residues. Per germline, CDR1 SGHDT and CDR2 YYEEEE. As regards this clone: Its matching antigen is unknown.

PCR primers comprised 60 Vbeta and 13 Jbeta primers. Clones were sequenced by immunoSEQ multiplex PCR, and TCRdb holds only the in-frame ones, with some missing. This sample has 80,000 to 90,000 clones, with under 85% found just once. The rearrangement uses TRBV5-6 and TRBJ1-3; D uncertain. This TCR was recovered from a man aged 25-40 years in good health and CMV-seronegative. The sequenced material came from PBMCs. The CDR3 DNA reads as TGTGCCAGCAGCTTGGTTATACGGCAGGTCCCTAACTCTGGAAACACCATATATTTT. Protein product: CASSLVIRQVPNSGNTIYF.